The 10 T cell receptor beta chains given below trace back to one sample, sequenced in a study of response to subunit inactivated influenza vaccine. Via MiXCR, TCRdb re-called the RT-PCR reads, giving one row per CDR3 protein. This sample has approximately 170,000 distinct CDR3 sequences; less than 15% occur once, and the top ten carry approximately 30%. The same sample was also studied in work on T cells expressing NK-cell markers. From that study: 5'RACE template switching with UMIs generated TCR beta cDNA.

The sample consisted of CD8+ T cells sorted from PBMCs, taken 11 to 12 days after vaccination. These receptors were taken from a man between 45 and 60 years old who received an inactivated influenza vaccine.

This chain joins TRBV20-1 and TRBJ1-1; TRBD1 might be the D (5 bases). V was pared by 6 bases and J by 10 bases, with 15 bases between. Germline values: CDR1 DFQATT, CDR2 SNEGSKA (reference sequence). This CDR3 comprises 11 residues. The CDR3 coding sequence is TGCAGTGCACACTCAGGGTTGCCAGCTTTCTTT. Translated: CSAHSGLPAFF.

The V gene is TRBV27, the J gene TRBJ1-5, with D uncertain. V lost 0 bases to trimming and J lost 9 bases, with 9 bases between them. Germline CDR1 is MNHEY and CDR2 is SMNVEV (reference sequence). CDR3 length: 13 amino acids. This chain's CDR3 is CASSLSDRLPQHF. The CDR3 nucleotides are TGTGCCAGCAGTTTATCTGACCGACTGCCCCAGCATTTT.

There are many counts of this clonotype. V is TRBV15 and J is TRBJ2-5; 10 bases fit TRBD2. J was trimmed by 4 bases and V by 3 bases; bases with no gene match: 5. The CDR3 spans 15 residues. The V gene's germline CDR1 is LNHNV and CDR2 YYDKDF (reference sequence). As DNA, the CDR3 is TGTGCCACCAGCAGTCTAGCGGGAGAAGGAGAGACCCAGTACTTC. As protein: CATSSLAGEGETQYF.

This clonotype has more than one count but fewer than ten. V gene TRBV6-2 or TRBV6-3 combines with J gene TRBJ2-7; 10 bases line up with TRBD2. This CDR3 has 16 residues. Germline lookup yields CDR1 MNHEY and CDR2 SVGEGT. After removal of 2 bases from V and 0 bases from J, the junction contained 4 bases not matched to a gene. The CDR3 DNA reads TGTGCCAGCAGTTACAGCCCTAGCGGGAGCTCCTACGAGCAGTACTTC. It yields the protein CASSYSPSGSSYEQYF.

This clonotype was observed a few times. The chain uses TRBV24-1 and TRBJ1-2; D is perhaps TRBD1 (6 bases). V lost 5 bases to trimming and J lost 0 bases, with 18 bases between them. This CDR3 spans 17 amino acids. Germline V lookup: CDR1 KGHDR, CDR2 SFDVKD. CDR3 amino acids: CATSAGASAVANYGYTF. The CDR3, as DNA: TGTGCCACCAGTGCGGGGGCGTCGGCGGTAGCTAACTATGGCTACACCTTC.

This clonotype occurred a few times. CDR3 amino acids: CASSPLISGANVLTF. The CDR3 nucleotides are TGTGCCAGCAGTCCCTTGATCTCTGGGGCCAACGTCCTGACTTTC. The rearrangement links TRBV28 to TRBJ2-6; D is uncertain. CDR3 length equals 15 residues. Germline lookup yields CDR1 MDHEN and CDR2 SYDVKM. V gave up 5 bases and J gave up 0 bases, with 8 bases separating them.

The sample holds a few counts of this clonotype. V usage is TRBV9 and J usage is TRBJ1-6; 8 nucleotides align to TRBD1. V gave up 2 bases and J gave up 10 bases; unmatched junction bases: 8. The V gene's germline CDR1 is SGDLS and CDR2 YYNGEE. The CDR3 spans 15 residues. CDR3 residues: CASSVGAGGKSPLHF. DNA of the CDR3: TGTGCCAGCAGCGTGGGGGCAGGGGGCAAATCACCCCTCCACTTT.

This clonotype was seen at least ten times. CDR3 in DNA: TGTGCCAGCAGTTTAGACAGCTCTGGAAACACCATATATTTT. Protein product: CASSLDSSGNTIYF. The chain combines TRBV28 with TRBJ1-3; D possibly corresponds to TRBD1 (5 bases). The V end lost 2 bases, the J end lost 0 bases, and 5 bases lay between the germline ends. CDR1 is MDHEN, CDR2 SYDVKM, per germline. The CDR3 sequence is 14 residues long.

The gene calls are TRBV28 and TRBJ2-3; 7 bases fit TRBD1. V was pared by 1 base and J by 2 bases, with 9 bases of the junction left unmatched. The length of the CDR3 is 17 residues. Germline CDR1 reads MDHEN; CDR2 reads SYDVKM. In DNA, the CDR3 is TGTGCCAGCAGTTTATCCCGACCGACAGGGCACACAGATACGCAGTATTTT. This translates into CASSLSRPTGHTDTQYF. The full variable domain, rest sourced from reference TRBV28 and TRBJ2-3, is DVKVTQSSRYLVKRTGEKVFLECVQDMDHENMFWYRQDPGLGLRLIYFSYDVKMKEKGDIPEGYSVSREKKERFSLILESASTNQTSMYLCASSLSRPTGHTDTQYFGPGTRLTVL.

This rearrangement joins TRBV27 to TRBJ2-1, with D perhaps matching TRBD2 (6 bases). The CDR3 extends over 16 amino acids. V gave up 3 bases and J gave up 3 bases, with 15 bases separating them. The germline V gene has CDR1 MNHEY and CDR2 SMNVEV (reference sequence). The CDR3 is CASSFKGGILYNEQFF. The CDR3 nucleotides read TGTGCCAGCAGTTTCAAAGGCGGGATCCTCTACAATGAGCAGTTCTTC.